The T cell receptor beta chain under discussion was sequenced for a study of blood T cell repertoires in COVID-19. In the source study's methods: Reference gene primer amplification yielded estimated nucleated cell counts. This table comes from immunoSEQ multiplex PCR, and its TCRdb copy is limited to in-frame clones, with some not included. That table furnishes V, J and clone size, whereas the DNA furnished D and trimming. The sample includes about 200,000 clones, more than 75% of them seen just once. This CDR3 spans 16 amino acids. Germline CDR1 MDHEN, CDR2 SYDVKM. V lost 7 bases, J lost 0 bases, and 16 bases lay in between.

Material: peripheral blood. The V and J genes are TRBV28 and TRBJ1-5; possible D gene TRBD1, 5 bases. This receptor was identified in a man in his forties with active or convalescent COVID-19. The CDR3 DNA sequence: TGTGCCAGCATCCAAATGGGGGGGAATAGCAATCAGCCCCAGCATTTT. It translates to CASIQMGGNSNQPQHF.